The rows below give T cell receptor beta chains drawn from one sample of a study of T cell repertoires in cytomegalovirus infection. From the reads, TCRdb called clonotypes with MiXCR, one entry per CDR3 protein. The table includes some 700,000 distinct CDR3 sequences, 35% to 40% detected once. What was sequenced was PBMCs. All receptors come from a human donor in good health (CMV status not recorded). Some clones in this sample may be carry-over from other donors' samples. Each CDR3 is given with its conserved first and last residue. Fields, in order: V gene, J gene, clone size, D gene, CDR3 DNA, CDR3 protein. D genes are given only for firm matches. Clone size is shown for a subset of rows, as once, few, many or a class of expanded clone.

TRBV27,TRBJ2-7,few,-,TGTGCCAGCAGTTTATCATCCGGGGCTGTAAGCTCCTACGAGCAGTACTTC,CASSLSSGAVSSYEQYF
TRBV27,TRBJ1-6,-,-,TGTGCCAGCAGTTTAACCCTTCGGGACCCAGCTCTGGGGTGGTCACCCCTCCACTTT,CASSLTLRDPALGWSPLHF
TRBV28,TRBJ1-2,-,-,TGTGCCAGCAGTTCGAGTACGGGGGTCTTAAACTATGGCTACACCTTC,CASSSSTGVLNYGYTF
TRBV3-1,TRBJ1-4,-,-,TGTGCCAGCAGCCAAGGTCGGGGAGGCGTTGCGGAAAAACTGTTTTTT,CASSQGRGGVAEKLFF
TRBV28,TRBJ2-7,-,-,TGTGCCAGCAGTTTAACGGTTGACGAGCAGTACTTC,CASSLTVDEQYF
TRBV28,TRBJ1-2,few,-,TGTGCCAGCACCACACCTGGGCGGTATGGCTACACCTTC,CASTTPGRYGYTF
TRBV6-1,TRBJ2-2,few,TRBD1,TGTGCCAGCAGAGGACAGGGGATCACCGGGGAGCTGTTTTTT,CASRGQGITGELFF
TRBV28,TRBJ1-1,-,-,TGTGCCAGCAGTTTTGGGGGGGGCAGAGGGACTGAAGCTTTCTTT,CASSFGGGRGTEAFF
TRBV7-8,TRBJ1-1,many,-,TGTGCCAGCAGCTTTCGGGCAGAGAACACTGAAGCTTTCTTT,CASSFRAENTEAFF
TRBV12-3/TRBV12-4,TRBJ1-5,many,-,TGTGCCAGCACCTGGACAGAGGCTCAGCCCCAGCATTTT,CASTWTEAQPQHF
TRBV15,TRBJ1-2,-,-,TGTGCCACCAGCCCGCCCCACAGGACTTATGGCTACACCTTC,CATSPPHRTYGYTF
TRBV7-2,TRBJ2-4,-,TRBD1,TGTGCCAGCAGCTTAGGGACAGGGGAAGCCGAAAACATTCAGTACTTC,CASSLGTGEAENIQYF
TRBV6-6,TRBJ1-6,-,-,TGTGCCAGCAGTTACTCGTCTCCCCATTGGAATTCACCCCTCCACTTT,CASSYSSPHWNSPLHF
TRBV6-5,TRBJ2-5,-,-,TGTGCCAGCAGTGTACAGGCGCGAGAGACCCAGTACTTC,CASSVQARETQYF
TRBV2,TRBJ1-2,once,TRBD1,TGTGCCAGCATCCCGGGACAGGGTACCTATGGCTACACCTTC,CASIPGQGTYGYTF
TRBV20-1,TRBJ2-7,-,-,TGCAGTGCTATCCGTCCGGGACTCTACGAGCAGTACTTC,CSAIRPGLYEQYF
TRBV10-3,TRBJ1-4,few,TRBD1,TGTGCCACCCACCCCGGGACAGGGGCTAATGAAAAACTGTTTTTT,CATHPGTGANEKLFF
TRBV7-2,TRBJ2-1,many,-,TGTGCCAGCAGCGTATCAGGGGGGGAGCACAATGAGCAGTTCTTC,CASSVSGGEHNEQFF
TRBV7-2,TRBJ2-5,few,-,TGTGCCAGCAGCTTAAGTCACAGACGGGAGACCCAGTACTTC,CASSLSHRRETQYF
TRBV28,TRBJ2-7,-,-,TGTGCCAGCTGGGGCACCCCTAGCTACGAGCAGTACTTC,CASWGTPSYEQYF
TRBV5-5,TRBJ2-1,few,-,TGTGCCAGCAGCCACACAGTACGCTCCTACAATGAGCAGTTCTTC,CASSHTVRSYNEQFF
TRBV19,TRBJ2-2,-,-,TGTGCCAGTAGTATAGATCGGGAGATGAACACCGGGGAGCTGTTTTTT,CASSIDREMNTGELFF
TRBV2,TRBJ2-1,-,-,TGTGCCAGCAGGGAATTTCCTAGTCAGTTCTTC,CASREFPSQFF
TRBV5-4,TRBJ1-1,-,-,TGTGCCAGCAGCTTGGAACACAGTATGAACACTGAAGCTTTCTTT,CASSLEHSMNTEAFF
TRBV12-3/TRBV12-4,TRBJ1-1,few,-,TGTGCCACTCAATCAAACGGGAACACTGAAGCTTTCTTT,CATQSNGNTEAFF
TRBV6-1,TRBJ1-4,-,-,TGTGCCAGCAGTGAAGGACAATTCGTGGGTGAAAAACTGTTTTTT,CASSEGQFVGEKLFF
TRBV6-5,TRBJ2-5,-,-,TGTGCCTCCCGAGTGGGGGGCGAGGGGTATTCAGAGACCCAGTACTTC,CASRVGGEGYSETQYF
TRBV12-3/TRBV12-4,TRBJ2-7,-,TRBD2,TGTGCCAGCAGTTTATGGGCAGCGACTAGCGAGACCTCCTACGAGCAGTACTTC,CASSLWAATSETSYEQYF
TRBV27,TRBJ1-1,few,-,TGTGCCAGCAACACCTTCAGACAGCTCACTGAAGCTTTCTTT,CASNTFRQLTEAFF
TRBV20-1,TRBJ2-6,few,-,TGCAGTGCTGTCACAGGCTCCTCTGGGGCCAACGTCCTGACTTTC,CSAVTGSSGANVLTF
TRBV4-2,TRBJ1-2,few,-,TGTGCCAGCAGCCAAGATATGGGGGGCGCGGTCTATGGCTACACCTTC,CASSQDMGGAVYGYTF
TRBV7-2,TRBJ1-3,many,-,TGTGCCAGCAGCTCCCGAACTGGAAACACCATATATTTT,CASSSRTGNTIYF
TRBV6-8,TRBJ2-5,-,TRBD1,TGTGCCAGCAGTTCCGGGGACAGTCCAAGAGAGGCCCAGTACTTC,CASSSGDSPREAQYF
TRBV7-8,TRBJ2-3,-,TRBD2,TGTGCCAGCAGCTTAGTCGGAGCGGGGGGGGCAGATACGCAGTATTTT,CASSLVGAGGADTQYF
TRBV7-2,TRBJ2-7,-,-,TGTGCCAGCAGTGTAGACGGGGCAGGGCCCTACGAGCAGTACTTC,CASSVDGAGPYEQYF
TRBV27,TRBJ1-1,-,-,TGTGCCAGCAGTTTAAGGGCAGGGTTGGCTGAAGCTTTCTTT,CASSLRAGLAEAFF
TRBV20-1,TRBJ1-1,-,-,TGCAGTGCTTGGGGGTGGGGGGTGAACACTGAAGCTTTCTTT,CSAWGWGVNTEAFF
TRBV29-1,TRBJ1-1,-,-,TGCAGCGTTGAAAGTCAGGCCCCTTTGGCTTTCTTT,CSVESQAPLAFF
TRBV7-6,TRBJ1-1,-,-,TGTGCCAGCCGCCCCAAACGTGGATCGAACACTGAAGCTTTCTTT,CASRPKRGSNTEAFF
TRBV7-6,TRBJ1-5,few,-,TGTGCCAGCAGCTGGGGGGAGCACCAGCCCCAGCATTTT,CASSWGEHQPQHF
TRBV18,TRBJ2-5,-,-,TGTGCCAGCTCACCACCGGAGAAACAAGAGACCCAGTACTTC,CASSPPEKQETQYF
TRBV12-3/TRBV12-4,TRBJ2-2,many,-,TGTGCCAGCAGTTCGAACACCGGGGAGCTGTTTTTT,CASSSNTGELFF
TRBV2,TRBJ2-4,-,-,TGTGCCAGCAGCGGGACATCCAAAAACATTCAGTACTTC,CASSGTSKNIQYF
TRBV5-1,TRBJ1-1,-,-,TGCGCCAGCAGCTTGGATGGCAGGGGATATACTGAAGCTTTCTTT,CASSLDGRGYTEAFF
TRBV12-3/TRBV12-4,TRBJ2-1,few,TRBD2,TGTGCCAGCAGCCGAAAATCCGGTCTAGCGGACAATGAGCAGTTCTTC,CASSRKSGLADNEQFF
TRBV28,TRBJ2-5,-,TRBD1,TGTGCCAGCAGCCTTCTCGACAGGGGCCAAGAGACCCAGTACTTC,CASSLLDRGQETQYF
TRBV12-3/TRBV12-4,TRBJ2-2,-,-,TGTGCCAGCACCACTCCGGGACGAGGCACCGGGGAGCTGTTTTTT,CASTTPGRGTGELFF
TRBV29-1,TRBJ2-7,-,TRBD1,TGCAGCGCCGGGACAGGGGGTGACGAGCAGTACTTC,CSAGTGGDEQYF
TRBV19,TRBJ2-2,-,TRBD2,TGTGCCAGTATTGGGATAGCGGGAGTGGGGGAGCTGTTTTTT,CASIGIAGVGELFF
TRBV5-1,TRBJ2-1,-,TRBD2,TGCGCCAGCAGCTTACTAGCGGAGACTCACAATGAGCAGTTCTTC,CASSLLAETHNEQFF
TRBV28,TRBJ1-1,-,-,TGTGCCAGCAGCCTTATCGCCAGGGGGAACACTGAAGCTTTCTTT,CASSLIARGNTEAFF
TRBV10-3,TRBJ2-1,-,TRBD1,TGTGCCATCAGTGACTTACCTGGGACAGGGAGTTCCGATGAGCAGTTCTTC,CAISDLPGTGSSDEQFF
TRBV6-2/TRBV6-3,TRBJ1-5,few,-,TGTGCCAGCAGTAGGGCCCGGGACATATTTAATCAGCCCCAGCATTTT,CASSRARDIFNQPQHF
TRBV11-2,TRBJ2-7,-,-,TGTGCCAGCAGCTCATACAAGGGTGCCTACGAGCAGTACTTC,CASSSYKGAYEQYF
TRBV14,TRBJ1-1,-,-,TGTGCCAGCAGCCAAGCCGGACAGCCTGAAGCTTTCTTT,CASSQAGQPEAFF
TRBV15,TRBJ1-4,few,-,TGTGCCACCAGCAAAGGAAGGGGGAGGAGAGCCGAAAAACTGTTTTTT,CATSKGRGRRAEKLFF
TRBV4-1,TRBJ1-2,few,-,TGCGCCAGCAGCCAAGATCTCGACCTCTATGGCTACACCTTC,CASSQDLDLYGYTF